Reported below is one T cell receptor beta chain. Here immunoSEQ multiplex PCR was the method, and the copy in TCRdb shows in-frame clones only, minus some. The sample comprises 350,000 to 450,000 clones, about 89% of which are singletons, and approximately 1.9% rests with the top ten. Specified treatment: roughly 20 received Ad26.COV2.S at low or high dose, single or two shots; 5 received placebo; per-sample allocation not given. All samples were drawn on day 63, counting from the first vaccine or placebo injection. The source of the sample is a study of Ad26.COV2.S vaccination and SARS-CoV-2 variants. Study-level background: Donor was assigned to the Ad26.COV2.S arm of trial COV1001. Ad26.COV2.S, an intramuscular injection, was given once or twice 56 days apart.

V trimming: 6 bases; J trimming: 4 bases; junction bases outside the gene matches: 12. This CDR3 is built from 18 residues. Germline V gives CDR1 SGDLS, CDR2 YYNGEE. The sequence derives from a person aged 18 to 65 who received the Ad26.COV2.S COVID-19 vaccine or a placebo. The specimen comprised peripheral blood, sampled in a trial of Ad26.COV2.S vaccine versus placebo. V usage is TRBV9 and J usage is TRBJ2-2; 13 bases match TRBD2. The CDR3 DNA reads TGTGCCAGCAAAGGAAGAGGACTAGCGGGAGATCCCACCGGGGAGCTGTTTTTT. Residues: CASKGRGLAGDPTGELFF.